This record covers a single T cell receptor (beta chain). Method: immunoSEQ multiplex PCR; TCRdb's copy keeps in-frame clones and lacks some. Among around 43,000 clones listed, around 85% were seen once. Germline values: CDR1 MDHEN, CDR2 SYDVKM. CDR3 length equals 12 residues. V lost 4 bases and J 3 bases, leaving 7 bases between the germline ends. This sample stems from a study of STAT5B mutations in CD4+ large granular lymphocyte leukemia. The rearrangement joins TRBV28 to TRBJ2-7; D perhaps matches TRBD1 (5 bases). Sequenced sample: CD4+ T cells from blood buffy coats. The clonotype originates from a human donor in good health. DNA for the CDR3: TGTGCCAGCAGTTACAGGTTCTACGAGCAGTACTTC. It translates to CASSYRFYEQYF.